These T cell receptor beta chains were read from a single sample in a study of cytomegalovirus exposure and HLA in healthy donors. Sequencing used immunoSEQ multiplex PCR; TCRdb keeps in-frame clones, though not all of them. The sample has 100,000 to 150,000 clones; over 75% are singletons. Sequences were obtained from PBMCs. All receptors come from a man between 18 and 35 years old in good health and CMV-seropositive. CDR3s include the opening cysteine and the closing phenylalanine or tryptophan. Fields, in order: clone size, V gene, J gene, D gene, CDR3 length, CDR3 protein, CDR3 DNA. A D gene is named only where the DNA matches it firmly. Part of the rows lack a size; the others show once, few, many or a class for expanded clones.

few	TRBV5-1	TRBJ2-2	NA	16	CASSPYLGTNTGELFF	TGCGCCAGCAGCCCGTATCTCGGGACGAACACCGGGGAGCTGTTTTTT
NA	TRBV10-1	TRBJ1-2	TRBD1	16	CASTPRDRAANYGYTF	TGCGCCAGCACCCCGCGGGACAGGGCGGCTAACTATGGCTACACCTTC
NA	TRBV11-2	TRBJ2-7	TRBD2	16	CASSLGQAGLAYEQYF	TGTGCCAGCAGCTTAGGCCAGGCGGGACTAGCGTACGAGCAGTACTTC
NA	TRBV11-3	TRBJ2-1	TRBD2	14	CASSSGLADNEQFF	TGTGCCAGCAGCTCGGGACTAGCCGACAATGAGCAGTTCTTC
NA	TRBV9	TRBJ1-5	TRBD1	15	CASSARTGIDQPQHF	TGTGCCAGCAGCGCCCGGACAGGTATTGATCAGCCCCAGCATTTT
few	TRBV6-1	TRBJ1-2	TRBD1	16	CASSEPRQGSGYGYTF	TGTGCCAGCAGTGAACCAAGACAGGGGTCGGGCTATGGCTACACCTTC
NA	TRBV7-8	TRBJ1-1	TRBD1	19	CASSSIQTPLTGGNTEAFF	TGTGCCAGCAGCTCGATCCAGACCCCGTTAACAGGGGGGAACACTGAAGCTTTCTTT
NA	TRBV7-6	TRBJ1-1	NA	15	CASSPRVGGVTEAFF	TGTGCCAGCAGCCCCCGGGTAGGGGGGGTCACTGAAGCTTTCTTT
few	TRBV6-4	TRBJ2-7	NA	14	CASSEASSSYEQYF	TGTGCCAGCAGTGAAGCGTCAAGCTCCTACGAGCAGTACTTC
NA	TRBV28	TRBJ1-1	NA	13	CASSLLMNTEAFF	TGTGCCAGCAGTTTACTTATGAACACTGAAGCTTTCTTT
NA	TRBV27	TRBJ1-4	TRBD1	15	CASRIKDRGGEKLFF	TGTGCCAGCAGGATAAAGGACAGGGGAGGTGAAAAACTGTTTTTT
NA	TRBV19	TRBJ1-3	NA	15	CARAGRVEGRNTIYF	TGTGCCAGGGCAGGGAGGGTTGAGGGCAGAAACACCATATATTTT
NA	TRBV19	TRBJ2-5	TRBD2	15	CASSFAGGWEETQYF	TGTGCCAGTAGTTTCGCGGGAGGGTGGGAAGAGACCCAGTACTTC
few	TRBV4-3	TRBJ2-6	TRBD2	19	CASSHQLLAGGSGANVLTF	TGCGCCAGCAGCCACCAACTACTAGCGGGAGGTTCTGGGGCCAACGTCCTGACTTTC
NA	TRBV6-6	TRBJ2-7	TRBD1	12	CASSDRGYEQYF	TGTGCCAGCAGTGACAGGGGTTACGAGCAGTACTTC
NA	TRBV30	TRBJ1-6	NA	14	CAGGVAGSGSPLHF	TGTGCCGGGGGTGTGGCGGGGTCGGGGTCACCCCTCCACTTT
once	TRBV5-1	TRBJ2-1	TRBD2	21	CASSLVPRADRTSGRLDEQFF	TGCGCCAGCAGCTTGGTCCCCAGGGCAGACCGGACTAGCGGGAGGCTCGATGAGCAGTTCTTC
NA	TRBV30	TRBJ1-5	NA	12	CAWSGGNQPQHF	TGTGCCTGGAGTGGAGGTAATCAGCCCCAGCATTTT
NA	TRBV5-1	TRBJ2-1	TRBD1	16	CASSLETGGAGNEQFF	TGCGCCAGCAGCTTGGAGACAGGGGGCGCCGGCAATGAGCAGTTCTTC
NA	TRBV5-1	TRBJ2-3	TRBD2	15	CASSLSGSSTDTQYF	TGCGCCAGCAGCCTTAGCGGGAGCAGCACAGATACGCAGTATTTT
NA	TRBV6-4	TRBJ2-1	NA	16	CASSVGGGDPGNEQFF	TGTGCCAGCAGTGTAGGAGGGGGGGATCCGGGCAATGAGCAGTTCTTC
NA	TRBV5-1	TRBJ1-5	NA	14	CASSPSVGGEPQHF	TGCGCCAGCAGCCCGTCAGTCGGGGGTGAGCCCCAGCATTTT
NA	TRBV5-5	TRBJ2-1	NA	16	CASSLVSYGTYNEQFF	TGTGCCAGCAGCTTGGTTTCCTACGGGACCTACAATGAGCAGTTCTTC